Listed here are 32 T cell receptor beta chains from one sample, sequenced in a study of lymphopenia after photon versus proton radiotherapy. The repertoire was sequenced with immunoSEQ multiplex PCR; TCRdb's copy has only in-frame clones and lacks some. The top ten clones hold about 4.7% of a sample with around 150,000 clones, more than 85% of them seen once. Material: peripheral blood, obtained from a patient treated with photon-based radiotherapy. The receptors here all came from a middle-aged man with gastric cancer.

DNA for the CDR3: TGTGCCAGTAGTATAGGACTAGCGGGAGGACCAAACACCGGGGAGCTGTTTTTT. As protein: CASSIGLAGGPNTGELFF. The chain is built from TRBV19 and TRBJ2-2, with TRBD2 matching over 13 bases. The J segment lost 2 bases and the V segment lost 1 base, leaving 4 bases of the junction unmatched. Germline assignment: CDR1 LNHDA and CDR2 SQIVND (reference sequence). The CDR3 totals 18 residues. The full variable domain, its missing parts supplied by reference TRBV19 and TRBJ2-2, is DGGITQSPKYLFRKEGQNVTLSCEQNLNHDAMYWYRQDPGQGLRLIYYSQIVNDFQKGDIAEGYSVSREKKESFPLTVTSAQKNPTAFYLCASSIGLAGGPNTGELFFGEGSRLTVL.

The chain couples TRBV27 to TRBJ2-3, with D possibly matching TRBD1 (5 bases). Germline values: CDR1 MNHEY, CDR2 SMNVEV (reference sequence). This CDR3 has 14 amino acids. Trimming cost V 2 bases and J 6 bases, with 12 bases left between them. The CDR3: CASSLGASWDTQYF. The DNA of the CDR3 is TGTGCCAGCAGTTTAGGGGCTAGTTGGGATACGCAGTATTTT.

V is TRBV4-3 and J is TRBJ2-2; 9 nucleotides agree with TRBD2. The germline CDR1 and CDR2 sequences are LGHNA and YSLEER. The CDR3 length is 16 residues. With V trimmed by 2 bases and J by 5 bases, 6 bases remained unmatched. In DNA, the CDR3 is TGCGCCAGCAGCCAAATAGCGGGAGTGGGGACCGGGGAGCTGTTTTTT. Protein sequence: CASSQIAGVGTGELFF.

CDR3 in amino acids: CASSLEASSSYEQYF. The CDR3 coding sequence is TGTGCCAGCAGCTTAGAAGCGTCGAGCTCCTACGAGCAGTACTTC. The chain has TRBV11-1 and TRBJ2-7; D not certain. Per germline, CDR1 SGHAT and CDR2 FQDESV (reference sequence). The CDR3 length is 15 residues. With 1 base removed from V and 0 bases from J, the gap between germline ends came to 10 bases.

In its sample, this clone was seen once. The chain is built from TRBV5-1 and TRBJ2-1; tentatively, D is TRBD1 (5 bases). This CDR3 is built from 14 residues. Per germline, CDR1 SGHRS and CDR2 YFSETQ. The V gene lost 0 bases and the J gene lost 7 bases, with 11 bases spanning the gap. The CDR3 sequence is CASSLVPGKNEQFF. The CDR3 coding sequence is TGCGCCAGCAGCTTGGTGCCAGGGAAAAATGAGCAGTTCTTC.

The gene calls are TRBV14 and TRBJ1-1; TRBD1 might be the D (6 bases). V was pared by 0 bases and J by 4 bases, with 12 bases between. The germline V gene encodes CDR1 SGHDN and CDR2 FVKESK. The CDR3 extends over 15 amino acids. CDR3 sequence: CASSQESTGITEAFF. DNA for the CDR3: TGTGCCAGCAGCCAAGAGTCCACAGGGATCACTGAAGCTTTCTTT.

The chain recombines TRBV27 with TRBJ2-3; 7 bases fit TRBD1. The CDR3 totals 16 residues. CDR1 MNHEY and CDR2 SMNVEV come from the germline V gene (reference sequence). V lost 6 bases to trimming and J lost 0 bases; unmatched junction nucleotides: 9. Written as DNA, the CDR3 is TGTGCCAGCAGCCTAGGGGGCGTATTGAGCACAGATACGCAGTATTTT. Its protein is CASSLGGVLSTDTQYF.

The CDR3 spells CASSVGRVPGELFF. In nucleotides, the CDR3 is TGTGCCAGCAGCGTAGGAAGAGTCCCCGGGGAGCTGTTTTTT. The chain is built from TRBV9 and TRBJ2-2; D ambiguous. CDR3 length: 14 residues. CDR1 is SGDLS and CDR2 is YYNGEE in the germline V gene. The ends were cut back, 0 bases at V and 6 bases at J, with 9 bases in the middle. Complete variable domain (other parts from reference TRBV9 and TRBJ2-2): DSGVTQTPKHLITATGQRVTLRCSPRSGDLSVYWYQQSLDQGLQFLIQYYNGEERAKGNILERFSAQQFPDLHSELNLSSLELGDSALYFCASSVGRVPGELFFGEGSRLTVL.

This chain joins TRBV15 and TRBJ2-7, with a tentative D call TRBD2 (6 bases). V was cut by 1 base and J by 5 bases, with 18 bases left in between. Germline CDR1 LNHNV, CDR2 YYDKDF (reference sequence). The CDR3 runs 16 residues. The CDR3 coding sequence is TGTGCCACCAGCAGAGTAGTCGGGAGCGGAACGAACGAGCAGTACTTC. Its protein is CATSRVVGSGTNEQYF.

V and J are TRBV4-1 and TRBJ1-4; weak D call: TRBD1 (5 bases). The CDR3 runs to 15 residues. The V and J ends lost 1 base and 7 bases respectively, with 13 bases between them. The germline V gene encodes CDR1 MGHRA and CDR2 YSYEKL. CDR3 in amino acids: CASSQAAGFGEKLFF. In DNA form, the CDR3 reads TGCGCCAGCAGCCAAGCTGCAGGGTTCGGTGAAAAACTGTTTTTT.

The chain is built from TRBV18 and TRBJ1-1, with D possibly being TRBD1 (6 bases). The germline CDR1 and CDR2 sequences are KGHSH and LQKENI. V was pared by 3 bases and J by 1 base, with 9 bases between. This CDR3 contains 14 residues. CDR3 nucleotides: TGTGCCAGCTCACCGGGACACACGAACACTGAAGCTTTCTTT. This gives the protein CASSPGHTNTEAFF.

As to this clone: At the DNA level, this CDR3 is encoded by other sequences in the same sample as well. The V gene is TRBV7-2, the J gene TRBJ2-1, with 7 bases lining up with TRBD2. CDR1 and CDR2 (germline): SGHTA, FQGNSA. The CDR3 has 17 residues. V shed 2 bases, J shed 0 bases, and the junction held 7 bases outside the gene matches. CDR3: CASSLLGGSSSYNEQFF. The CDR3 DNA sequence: TGTGCCAGCAGCTTACTGGGCGGGAGTAGCTCCTACAATGAGCAGTTCTTC.

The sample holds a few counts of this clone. CDR3 sequence reads: CASSLGRDNEQFF. The CDR3 nucleotides read TGTGCCAGCAGCTTAGGGCGCGACAATGAGCAGTTCTTC. The V gene is TRBV7-9, the J gene TRBJ2-1; D unclear. Trimming shortened V by 1 base and J by 5 bases, and 6 bases separated the two germline ends. This CDR3 is built from 13 residues. CDR1 SEHNR and CDR2 FQNEAQ come from the germline V gene (reference sequence).

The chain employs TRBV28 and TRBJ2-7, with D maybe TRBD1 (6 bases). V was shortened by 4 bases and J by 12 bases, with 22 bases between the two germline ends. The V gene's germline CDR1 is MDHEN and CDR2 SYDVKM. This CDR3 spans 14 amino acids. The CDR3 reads CASSSPATGTSGYF. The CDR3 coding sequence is TGTGCCAGCAGTTCCCCAGCTACCGGGACAAGTGGGTACTTC. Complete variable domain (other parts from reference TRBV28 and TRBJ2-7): DVKVTQSSRYLVKRTGEKVFLECVQDMDHENMFWYRQDPGLGLRLIYFSYDVKMKEKGDIPEGYSVSREKKERFSLILESASTNQTSMYLCASSSPATGTSGYFGPGTRLTVT.

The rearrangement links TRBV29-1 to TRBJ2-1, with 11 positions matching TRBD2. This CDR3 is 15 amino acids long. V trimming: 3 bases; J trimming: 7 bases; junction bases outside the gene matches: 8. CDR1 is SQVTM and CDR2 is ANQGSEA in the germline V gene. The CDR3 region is CSVDLPSGRLNEQFF. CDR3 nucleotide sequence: TGCAGCGTTGATCTTCCTAGCGGGAGGTTAAATGAGCAGTTCTTC.

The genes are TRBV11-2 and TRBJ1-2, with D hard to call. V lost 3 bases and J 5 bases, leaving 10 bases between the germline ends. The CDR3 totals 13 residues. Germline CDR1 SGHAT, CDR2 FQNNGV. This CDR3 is CASSFSGAYGYTF. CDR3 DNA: TGTGCCAGCAGCTTTTCAGGCGCATATGGCTACACCTTC.

DNA of the CDR3: TGTGCCTGGAGTCCCGACAGGGGAGTCACCATATATTTT. Translated: CAWSPDRGVTIYF. The chain links TRBV30 to TRBJ1-3; TRBD1 aligns across 8 bases. With V trimmed by 2 bases and J by 9 bases, 6 bases remained unmatched. CDR1 and CDR2 (germline): GTSNPN, SVGIG (reference sequence). The CDR3 runs to 13 residues.

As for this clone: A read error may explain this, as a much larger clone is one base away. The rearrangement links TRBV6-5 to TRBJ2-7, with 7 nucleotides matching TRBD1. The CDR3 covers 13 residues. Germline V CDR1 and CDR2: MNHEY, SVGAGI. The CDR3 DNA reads TGTGCCAGCACTAAGACAGGGACCTACGGGCAGTACTTC. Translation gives CASTKTGTYGQYF.

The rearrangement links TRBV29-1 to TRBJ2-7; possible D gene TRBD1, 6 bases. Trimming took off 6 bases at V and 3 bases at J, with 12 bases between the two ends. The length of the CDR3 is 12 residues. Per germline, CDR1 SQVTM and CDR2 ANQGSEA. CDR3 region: CSVADRRYEQYF. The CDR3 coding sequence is TGCAGCGTCGCTGACAGGCGCTACGAGCAGTACTTC.

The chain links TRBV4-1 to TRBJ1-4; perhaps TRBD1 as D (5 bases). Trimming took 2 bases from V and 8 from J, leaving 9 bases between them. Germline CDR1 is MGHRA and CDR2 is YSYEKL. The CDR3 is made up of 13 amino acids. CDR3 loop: CASSQWEGEKLFF. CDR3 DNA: TGCGCCAGCAGCCAATGGGAGGGGGAAAAACTGTTTTTT.

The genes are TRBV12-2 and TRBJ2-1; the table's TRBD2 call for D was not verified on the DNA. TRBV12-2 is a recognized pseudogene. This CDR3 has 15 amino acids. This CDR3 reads CASRPGSGAGNEQFF. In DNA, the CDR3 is TGTGCAAGTCGCCCCGGCTCGGGCGCGGGCAATGAGCAGTTCTTC.

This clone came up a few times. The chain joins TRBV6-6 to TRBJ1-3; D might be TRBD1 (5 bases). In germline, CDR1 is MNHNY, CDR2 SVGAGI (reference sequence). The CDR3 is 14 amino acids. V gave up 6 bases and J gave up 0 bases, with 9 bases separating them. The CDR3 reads CASRPGTSGNTIYF. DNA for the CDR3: TGTGCCAGCAGACCCGGGACCTCTGGAAACACCATATATTTT.

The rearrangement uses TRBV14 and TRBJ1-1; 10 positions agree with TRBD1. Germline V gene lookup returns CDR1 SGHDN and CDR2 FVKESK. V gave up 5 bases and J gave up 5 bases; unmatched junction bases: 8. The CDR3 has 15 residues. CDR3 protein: CASSSDRGSGTEAFF. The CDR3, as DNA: TGTGCCAGCAGCTCGGACAGGGGGTCAGGAACTGAAGCTTTCTTT.

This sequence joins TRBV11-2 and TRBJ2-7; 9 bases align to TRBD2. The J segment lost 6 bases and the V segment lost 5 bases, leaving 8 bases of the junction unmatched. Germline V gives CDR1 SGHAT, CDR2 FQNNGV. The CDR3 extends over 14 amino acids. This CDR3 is CASSNSGSIGEQYF. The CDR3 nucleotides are TGTGCCAGCAGCAATAGCGGGAGCATCGGCGAGCAGTACTTC.

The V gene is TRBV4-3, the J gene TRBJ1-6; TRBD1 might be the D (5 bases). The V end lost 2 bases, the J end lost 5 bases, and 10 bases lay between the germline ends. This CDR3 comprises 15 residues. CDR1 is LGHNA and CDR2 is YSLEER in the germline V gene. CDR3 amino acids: CASSQRDGDNSPLHF. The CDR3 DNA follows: TGCGCCAGCAGCCAAAGGGACGGCGATAATTCACCCCTCCACTTT.

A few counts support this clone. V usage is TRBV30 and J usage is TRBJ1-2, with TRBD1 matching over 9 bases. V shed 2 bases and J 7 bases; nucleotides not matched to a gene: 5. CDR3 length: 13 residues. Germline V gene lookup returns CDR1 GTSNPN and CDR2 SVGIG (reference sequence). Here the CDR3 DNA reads TGTGCCTGGAGTTGGGGACAGGGTTCTGGCTACACCTTC. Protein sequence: CAWSWGQGSGYTF.

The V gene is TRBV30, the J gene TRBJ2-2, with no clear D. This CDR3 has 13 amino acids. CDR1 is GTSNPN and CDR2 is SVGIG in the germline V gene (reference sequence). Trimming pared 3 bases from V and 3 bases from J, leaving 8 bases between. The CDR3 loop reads CAWRAFHTGELFF. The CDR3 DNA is TGTGCCTGGAGGGCATTCCACACCGGGGAGCTGTTTTTT.

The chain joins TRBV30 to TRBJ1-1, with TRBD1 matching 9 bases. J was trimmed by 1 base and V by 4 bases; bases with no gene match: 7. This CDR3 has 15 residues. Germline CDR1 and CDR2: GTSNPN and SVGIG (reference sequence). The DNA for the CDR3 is TGTGCCTGGAAATTAAGGACAGGGGCGAACACTGAAGCTTTCTTT. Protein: CAWKLRTGANTEAFF.

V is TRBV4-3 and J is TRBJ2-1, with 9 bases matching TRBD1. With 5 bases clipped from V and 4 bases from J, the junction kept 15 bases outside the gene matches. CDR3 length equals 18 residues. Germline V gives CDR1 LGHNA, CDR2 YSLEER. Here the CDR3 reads CASSNGPVGTGIYNEQFF. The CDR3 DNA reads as TGCGCCAGCAGCAACGGACCAGTCGGGACAGGGATTTACAATGAGCAGTTCTTC.

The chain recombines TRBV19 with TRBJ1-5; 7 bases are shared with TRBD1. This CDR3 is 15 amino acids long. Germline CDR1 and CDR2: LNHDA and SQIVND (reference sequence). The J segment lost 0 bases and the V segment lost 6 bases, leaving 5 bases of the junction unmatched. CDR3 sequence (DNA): TGTGCCAGTAGCCTTGGACAGGATAGCAATCAGCCCCAGCATTTT. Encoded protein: CASSLGQDSNQPQHF.

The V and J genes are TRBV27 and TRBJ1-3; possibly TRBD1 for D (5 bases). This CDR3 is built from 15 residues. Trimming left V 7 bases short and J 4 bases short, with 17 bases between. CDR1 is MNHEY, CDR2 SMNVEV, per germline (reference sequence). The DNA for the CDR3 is TGTGCCAGCACCCTTAAAGCAGGGAAAGGAAACACCATATATTTT. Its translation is CASTLKAGKGNTIYF.

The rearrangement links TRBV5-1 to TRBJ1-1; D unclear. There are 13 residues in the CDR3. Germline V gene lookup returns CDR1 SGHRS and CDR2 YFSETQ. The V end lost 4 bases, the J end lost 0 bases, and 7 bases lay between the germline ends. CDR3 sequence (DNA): TGCGCCAGCAGCGGTCAGATGAACACTGAAGCTTTCTTT. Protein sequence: CASSGQMNTEAFF.